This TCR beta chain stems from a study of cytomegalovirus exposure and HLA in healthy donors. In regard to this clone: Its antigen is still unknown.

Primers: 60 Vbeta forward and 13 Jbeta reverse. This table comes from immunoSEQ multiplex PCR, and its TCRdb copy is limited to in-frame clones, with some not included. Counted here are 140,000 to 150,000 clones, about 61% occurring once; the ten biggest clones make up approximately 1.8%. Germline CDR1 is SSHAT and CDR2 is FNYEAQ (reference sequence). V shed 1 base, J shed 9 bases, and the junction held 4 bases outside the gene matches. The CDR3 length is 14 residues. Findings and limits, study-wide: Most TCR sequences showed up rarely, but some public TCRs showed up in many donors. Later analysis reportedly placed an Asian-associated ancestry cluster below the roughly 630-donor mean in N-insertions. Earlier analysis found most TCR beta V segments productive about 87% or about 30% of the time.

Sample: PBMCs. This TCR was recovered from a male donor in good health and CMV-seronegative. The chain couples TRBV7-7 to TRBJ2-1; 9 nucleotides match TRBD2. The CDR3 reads CASSLGGGASEQFF. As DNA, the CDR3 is TGTGCCAGCAGCTTAGGCGGGGGGGCCAGTGAGCAGTTCTTC.